This TCR beta chain was found in a study of shared clonotypes between healthy human individuals. Overall study context: The study drew on a couple of women and three men aged 18 to 49 as donors.

Germline assignment: CDR1 SGHDT and CDR2 YYEEEE. Trimming took off 4 bases at V and 4 bases at J, with 18 bases between the two ends. The CDR3 is 16 residues long. The protocol was immunoSEQ multiplex PCR, while the TCRdb copy is restricted to in-frame clones and leaves out a portion. Found here are some 1,100,000 clones, about 80% of them singletons; the top ten hold about 0.52%. The TCR sequence derives from a man between 18 and 35 years old in good health. Some clones in this sample may be carry-over from other donors' samples. The sequencing sample was made of memory CD4+ T cells from PBMCs. As for subset: CD45RA-negative fraction. The chain combines TRBV5-6 with TRBJ2-1; maybe TRBD2 (6 bases). The CDR3 DNA reads TGTGCCAGCAGCCCGGGACTCTCCGCGATTTACAATGAGCAGTTCTTC. Translated, it gives CASSPGLSAIYNEQFF.